The clone carrying this T cell receptor beta chain has just a few counts. Its antigen is as yet unknown. Libraries were prepared by immunoSEQ multiplex PCR; TCRdb keeps only in-frame clonotypes and omits some of them. The sample has about 64,000 clones, about 89% seen once. The data stem from a study of Tregs in tolerant kidney transplant recipients. Whole-study findings and limits: Biological reproducibility was not directly addressed in this study. Validation in larger populations is needed because few patients were studied. Tregs expanded with activated donor B cells seemed most donor-specific.

Related graft donors supplied nonmyeloablative bone marrow transplants, and mixed chimerism was transient. CD4+CD25+CD127- Tregs, CD4+CD25- non-Tregs, CD4 and CD8 cells were sorted. The CDR3 is 16 amino acids. V shed 1 base, J shed 3 bases, and the junction held 6 bases outside the gene matches. Germline V gives CDR1 SGHNT, CDR2 YENEEA. The receptor's source is a human patient who received a combined kidney and bone marrow transplant. Some T cells may have come from the graft donor. The sequences come from CD4+ T cells from blood (PBMCs), collected 6 months after the transplant. This chain uses TRBV11-3 with TRBJ2-5; the match to TRBD2 covers 9 bases. CDR3 DNA sequence: TGTGCCAGCAGCTTAGGTAGCGGGGGCCCCGAAGAGACCCAGTACTTC. This sequence encodes CASSLGSGGPEETQYF.